This T cell receptor (beta chain) was captured by sequencing in a study of T cell repertoires in cytomegalovirus infection. Trimming removed 4 bases at V and 0 bases at J, with 3 bases between. The CDR3 totals 12 residues. Per germline, CDR1 SGHVS and CDR2 FNYEAQ. This clonotype was counted many times. TCRdb redid the calling of the reads with MiXCR, one entry per CDR3 protein. Among just under 550,000 distinct CDR3 sequences listed, 26% were seen once. Sequencing was performed on PBMCs. The chain couples TRBV7-6 to TRBJ2-5, with D uncertain. This sequence originates from a human donor in good health (CMV status not recorded). Some clones in this sample may be carry-over from other donors' samples. The CDR3 region has the DNA TGTGCCAGCAGCTCCCACCAAGAGACCCAGTACTTC. Its protein product is CASSSHQETQYF.